Presented here are 5 T cell receptor beta chains from one specimen sequenced in a study of blood T cell repertoires in COVID-19. Profiling relied on immunoSEQ multiplex PCR, and the TCRdb table lists in-frame clones only, not all of them. Here the sample spans some 15,000 clones, around 77% being singletons. Material: peripheral blood. All receptors come from a human donor in a cohort sampled during active COVID-19.

This clone was seen only a few times. V usage is TRBV4-1 and J usage is TRBJ2-1; TRBD2 matches 7 bases. Germline CDR1 is MGHRA and CDR2 is YSYEKL. The J segment lost 6 bases and the V segment lost 4 bases, leaving 6 bases of the junction unmatched. This CDR3 contains 14 residues. For the CDR3, the DNA is TGCGCCAGCAGCCGTTCGACTAGCAGCAATGAGCAGTTCTTC. Protein sequence: CASSRSTSSNEQFF.

The chain couples TRBV5-1 to TRBJ2-7, with D perhaps TRBD2 (6 bases). Germline V lookup: CDR1 SGHRS, CDR2 YFSETQ. Trimming took 0 bases from V and 1 from J, leaving 20 bases between them. The CDR3 sequence is 18 residues long. CDR3 DNA sequence: TGCGCCAGCAGCTTGGGGGGAGGAGCAGGTATGATATCCTACGAGCAGTACTTC. It specifies CASSLGGGAGMISYEQYF.

This clone has more than one count but fewer than ten. The rearrangement uses TRBV5-1 and TRBJ2-7; weak D call: TRBD2 (6 bases). V lost 5 bases and J lost 1, with 13 bases in between. The V gene's germline CDR1 is SGHRS and CDR2 YFSETQ. The CDR3 runs 14 residues. The CDR3: CASRFGAGSYEQYF. Written as DNA, the CDR3 is TGCGCCAGCAGGTTTGGGGCGGGATCCTACGAGCAGTACTTC.

The chain carries TRBV4-1 and TRBJ2-2; 7 bases match TRBD2. The CDR3 consists of 14 residues. The germline V gene has CDR1 MGHRA and CDR2 YSYEKL. V shed 4 bases and J 6 bases; nucleotides not matched to a gene: 5. The CDR3 bases are TGCGCCAGCAGCCCCCCGACTAGCTCCGGGGAGCTGTTTTTT. It yields the protein CASSPPTSSGELFF.

The genes are TRBV27 and TRBJ2-2; no definite D call. Germline lookup yields CDR1 MNHEY and CDR2 SMNVEV (reference sequence). Deletions cut 4 bases from V and 7 bases from J, with 13 bases between. The CDR3 is made up of 14 amino acids. The CDR3 nucleotides read TGTGCCAGCAGTTCCTTGCAGGATATCGGGGAGCTGTTTTTT. Its translation is CASSSLQDIGELFF.